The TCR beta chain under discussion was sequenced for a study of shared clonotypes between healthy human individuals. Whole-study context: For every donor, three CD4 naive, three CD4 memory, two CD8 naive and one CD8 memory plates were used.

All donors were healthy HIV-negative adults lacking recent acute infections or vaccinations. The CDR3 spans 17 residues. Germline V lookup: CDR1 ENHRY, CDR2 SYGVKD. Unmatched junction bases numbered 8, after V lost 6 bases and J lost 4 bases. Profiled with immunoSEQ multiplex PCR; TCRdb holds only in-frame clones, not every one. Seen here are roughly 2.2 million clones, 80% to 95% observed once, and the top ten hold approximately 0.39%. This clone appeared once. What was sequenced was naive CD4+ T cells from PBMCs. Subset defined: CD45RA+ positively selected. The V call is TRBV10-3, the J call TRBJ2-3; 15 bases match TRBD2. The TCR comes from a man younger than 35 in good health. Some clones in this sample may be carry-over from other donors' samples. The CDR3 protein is CAISEGLAGGEADTQYF. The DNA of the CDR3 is TGTGCCATCAGCGAGGGACTAGCGGGAGGTGAGGCAGATACGCAGTATTTT.